Presented here are 12 T cell receptor beta chains from one specimen sequenced in a study of blood T cell repertoires in COVID-19. Assay: immunoSEQ multiplex PCR; the TCRdb copy retains only in-frame clones and omits some. The sample carries under 85,000 clones, around 82% recorded once. The sequenced sample was peripheral blood. These receptors were collected from a man older than 75 with active or convalescent COVID-19.

The chain couples TRBV11-3 to TRBJ2-5; 11 nucleotides line up with TRBD2. This CDR3 contains 17 residues. Germline values: CDR1 SGHNT, CDR2 YENEEA. V shed 4 bases and J 4 bases; nucleotides not matched to a gene: 11. CDR3 DNA: TGTGCCAGCAGCTCCGGGACTAGCGGTTCTCGGGCAGAGACCCAGTACTTC. This translates into CASSSGTSGSRAETQYF.

This clone was detected once. V and J are TRBV7-9 and TRBJ1-2; possible D gene TRBD1, 5 bases. The length of the CDR3 is 12 residues. The germline gives CDR1 SEHNR, CDR2 FQNEAQ (reference sequence). The V and J ends lost 0 bases and 6 bases respectively, with 5 bases between them. CDR3 in DNA: TGTGCCAGCAGCTTAGCAGGGGATGGCTACACCTTC. This gives the protein CASSLAGDGYTF.

V and J are TRBV3-1 (or the pseudogene TRBV3-2) and TRBJ2-5, with 8 bases that match TRBD1. CDR3 size: 14 residues. CDR1 and CDR2 from the germline V gene are LGHDT and YNNKEL (reference sequence). Trimming took 1 base from V and 4 from J; bases not matched to a gene: 2. CDR3 nucleotides: TGTGCCAGCAGCCAAGTGACAGGGGCAGAGACCCAGTACTTC. This encodes CASSQVTGAETQYF.

The chain employs TRBV15 and TRBJ2-3, with D perhaps matching TRBD2 (6 bases). This CDR3 has 16 residues. The V gene lost 3 bases and the J gene lost 4 bases, with 17 bases spanning the gap. From germline, CDR1 is LNHNV and CDR2 YYDKDF (reference sequence). The CDR3 DNA sequence: TGTGCCACCAGCAGGAATAGCGGAAAGGCCGCAGATACGCAGTATTTT. Its translation: CATSRNSGKAADTQYF.

The chain joins TRBV2 to TRBJ1-5, with D perhaps TRBD1 (6 bases). The CDR3 has 15 amino acids. The germline V and J ends were trimmed by 6 bases and 0 bases, with 12 bases remaining between them. The germline gives CDR1 SNHLY, CDR2 FYNNEI. DNA of the CDR3: TGTGCCAGCAGGGCACAGGGTGGTAGCAATCAGCCCCAGCATTTT. It translates to CASRAQGGSNQPQHF.

The V and J genes are TRBV3-1 (or the pseudogene TRBV3-2) and TRBJ1-2, with D perhaps TRBD1 (6 bases). V was pared by 4 bases and J by 4 bases, with 13 bases between. The CDR3 is 14 residues long. CDR1 is LGHDT, CDR2 YNNKEL, per germline (reference sequence). DNA for the CDR3: TGTGCCAGCAGCCTAAAGGGAGGGGGCTATGGCTACACCTTC. Its translation: CASSLKGGGYGYTF.

The J gene is TRBJ2-2, the V gene TRBV5-1; possible D gene TRBD1, 6 bases. Looked up from germline, CDR1 is SGHRS and CDR2 is YFSETQ. The V end lost 3 bases, the J end lost 6 bases, and 15 bases lay between the germline ends. This CDR3 region has 15 residues. The CDR3 nucleotides read TGCGCCAGCAGCTCCACCTCCACAGGGTCCGGGGAGCTGTTTTTT. Its protein product is CASSSTSTGSGELFF.

This chain connects TRBV7-6 to TRBJ2-7, with D perhaps TRBD1 (5 bases). The V gene lost 4 bases and the J gene lost 2 bases, with 9 bases spanning the gap. The CDR3 runs 13 residues. The V gene's germline CDR1 is SGHVS and CDR2 FNYEAQ. CDR3 in amino acids: CASSWTNTYEQYF. The CDR3 DNA is TGTGCCAGCAGCTGGACAAATACCTACGAGCAGTACTTC.

Details on this clone: One junction end disagrees with the germline gene, perhaps due to a read error. J is TRBJ1-5 and V is TRBV7-7; D call uncertain. This CDR3 spans 13 amino acids. Per the germline V gene, CDR1 is SSHAT and CDR2 is FNYEAQ (reference sequence). In nucleotides, the CDR3 is TGTGCTAGCAGCCGCGGCGAAAATCAGCCCCAGCATTTT. Amino acid sequence: CASSRGENQPQHF. The whole variable domain, remainder taken from reference TRBV7-7 and TRBJ1-5, is GAGVSQSPRYKVTKRGQDVTLRCDPISSHATLYWYQQALGQGPEFLTYFNYEAQPDKSGLPSDRFSAERPEGSISTLTIQRTEQRDSAMYRCASSRGENQPQHFGDGTRLSIL.

The chain is built from TRBV7-8 and TRBJ1-1, with D possibly being TRBD1 (6 bases). Germline CDR1 is SGHVS and CDR2 is FQNEAQ. V was shortened by 10 bases and J by 1 base, with 13 bases between the two germline ends. The CDR3 extends over 13 amino acids. DNA of the CDR3: TGTGCCACAGCCCGGACAGAGAACACTGAAGCTTTCTTT. Translating it yields CATARTENTEAFF.

The gene calls are TRBV11-2 and TRBJ2-1, with 11 positions matching TRBD2. The CDR3 has 18 amino acids. Germline CDR1 is SGHAT and CDR2 is FQNNGV. V shed 4 bases, J shed 0 bases, and the junction held 8 bases outside the gene matches. This CDR3 is CASSSRHSGRASYNEQFF. DNA of the CDR3: TGTGCCAGCAGCTCACGACATAGCGGGAGGGCCTCCTACAATGAGCAGTTCTTC.

The rearrangement joins TRBV4-1 to TRBJ1-4; TRBD1 agrees at 10 bases. The germline V gene has CDR1 MGHRA and CDR2 YSYEKL. The CDR3 loop spans 16 amino acids. V shed 5 bases and J 7 bases; nucleotides not matched to a gene: 10. This CDR3 is CASSVARTGGGEKLFF. The CDR3 bases are TGCGCCAGCAGCGTCGCCCGGACAGGGGGAGGTGAAAAACTGTTTTTT.